Listed below are T cell receptor beta chains from one sample, sequenced in a study of a mutant IDH1 vaccine in newly diagnosed glioma. The data were produced by immunoSEQ multiplex PCR, yet TCRdb's version contains in-frame clones alone and is incomplete. This sample has about 38,000 clones, with approximately 78% found just once. The sample in question was PBMCs, obtained from a glioma patient treated with radiotherapy, temozolomide or both. These receptors originate from a man aged 40-55 years with glioma. Some clones in this sample may be carry-over from other donors' samples. Each CDR3 is given with its conserved first and last residue. A D gene is named only where the DNA matches it firmly. The size of a clone is reported for some rows only, either as once, few or many, or as a class for expanded clones.

v_gene	abundance	j_gene	d_gene	len	CDR3nt	CDR3aa
TRBV9	NA	TRBJ1-3	NA	15	TGTGCCAGCAGCGCCCTATCAGGGATCGGAAACACCATATATTTT	CASSALSGIGNTIYF
TRBV28	NA	TRBJ1-2	TRBD1	18	TGTGCCAGCAGTTCTTTTACGTGGGACAGGGGCGGAGGGTATGGCTACACCTTC	CASSSFTWDRGGGYGYTF
TRBV18	once	TRBJ2-7	TRBD2	15	TGTGCCAGCTCACCATTTGGCGGGGGGTCCTACGAGCAGTACTTC	CASSPFGGGSYEQYF
TRBV2	medium-sized	TRBJ2-7	NA	14	TGTGCCAGCAGCGAGGGCTCCCTCTCCTACGAGCAGTACTTC	CASSEGSLSYEQYF
TRBV7-2	once	TRBJ1-2	TRBD1	16	TGTGCCAGCAGCTCCCTCTACGACAGGGCCCTGGGGGGCTACACCTTC	CASSSLYDRALGGYTF
TRBV20-1	NA	TRBJ2-1	NA	11	TGCAGTGCTAGAGGGGAAAATGAGCAGTTCTTC	CSARGENEQFF
TRBV10-3	NA	TRBJ1-2	NA	13	TGTGCCTCAAGCGGGGACTCGGCAAATGGCTACACCTTC	CASSGDSANGYTF
TRBV28	NA	TRBJ2-1	TRBD2	15	TGTGCCAGCAGTTTTAGGCGGGGGGGCTACAATGAGCAGTTCTTC	CASSFRRGGYNEQFF
TRBV7-8	once	TRBJ1-5	TRBD1	18	TGTGCCAGCAGCCACTCCGGACAGGGGACATATAGCAATCAGCCCCAGCATTTT	CASSHSGQGTYSNQPQHF
TRBV2	few	TRBJ1-2	TRBD1	16	TGTGCCAGCATCGGCGCCAGGGGGCGAGTATGGTTTGGCTACACCTTC	CASIGARGRVWFGYTF
TRBV6-6	NA	TRBJ1-6	TRBD1	14	TGTGCCAGCAGTTCCAAAACAGGGGGCTCACCCCTCCACTTT	CASSSKTGGSPLHF
TRBV9	NA	TRBJ1-2	NA	18	TGTGCCAGCAGCGTAGGGCTCGTCTCGGCGGTGGGGAACTATGGCTACACCTTC	CASSVGLVSAVGNYGYTF
TRBV2	NA	TRBJ2-1	TRBD2	14	TGTGCCAGCAGTGAGGCTAGCGGCTACAATGAGCAGTTCTTC	CASSEASGYNEQFF
TRBV5-4	NA	TRBJ1-6	TRBD1	18	TGTGCCAGCAGTCCTGGGACAGGGGGCGCGTCCTATAATTCACCCCTCCACTTT	CASSPGTGGASYNSPLHF
TRBV6-5	NA	TRBJ2-2	NA	12	TGTGCCAGCTGCAGGGCGGGCGGGGAGCTGTTTTTT	CASCRAGGELFF
TRBV6-5	NA	TRBJ1-1	NA	12	TGTGCCAGCAAGAGGGGGAACACTGAAGCTTTCTTT	CASKRGNTEAFF
TRBV7-9	NA	TRBJ1-1	NA	16	TGTGCCAGCAGCCCCCTGGACGGACGAATGAACACTGAAGCTTTCTTT	CASSPLDGRMNTEAFF